Following are 17 T cell receptor beta chains from one sample sequenced in a study of STAT5B mutations in CD4+ large granular lymphocyte leukemia. The data were produced by immunoSEQ multiplex PCR, yet TCRdb's version contains in-frame clones alone and is incomplete. In the table there are approximately 35,000 clones, approximately 67% of which are singletons. The sequencing input was CD4+ T cells from blood buffy coats. All receptors derive from a human donor in good health.

V and J are TRBV6-1 and TRBJ2-5, with D unclear. The ends were cut back, 0 bases at V and 5 bases at J, with 13 bases in the middle. The CDR3 spans 15 residues. CDR1 and CDR2 from the germline V gene are MNHNS and SASEGT. CDR3 DNA sequence: TGTGCCAGCAGTGAAGCGGCCGGGTGGGGTGAGACCCAGTACTTC. It translates to CASSEAAGWGETQYF.

This clone was detected only a few times. The gene calls are TRBV7-2 and TRBJ1-1; 7 nucleotides line up with TRBD1. With V trimmed by 0 bases and J by 12 bases, 4 bases remained unmatched. CDR1 SGHTA and CDR2 FQGNSA come from the germline V gene. CDR3 length equals 12 residues. CDR3 region: CASSLATGKPFF. The CDR3 DNA reads as TGTGCCAGCAGCTTAGCGACAGGGAAACCTTTCTTT.

This clone came up once. The V and J genes are TRBV7-2 and TRBJ2-7; TRBD2 matches 8 bases. Germline-derived CDR1 and CDR2 are SGHTA and FQGNSA. The ends lost 1 base at V and 0 bases at J; junction bases unmatched: 2. The CDR3 has 15 amino acids. CDR3 nucleotides: TGTGCCAGCAGCTTAGTGCGGGGGGCCTCCTACGAGCAGTACTTC. Translated: CASSLVRGASYEQYF.

The gene calls are TRBV7-3 and TRBJ1-1; D perhaps matches TRBD1 (5 bases). There are 15 residues in the CDR3. The germline CDR1 and CDR2 sequences are SGHTA and FQGTGA. Trimming cost V 0 bases and J 3 bases, with 11 bases left between them. The CDR3 region is CASSLTGGVDTEAFF. In DNA form, the CDR3 reads TGTGCCAGCAGCTTAACGGGAGGGGTAGACACTGAAGCTTTCTTT.

The chain uses TRBV19 and TRBJ2-6; 12 nucleotides align to TRBD1. Unmatched junction bases numbered 11, after V lost 5 bases and J lost 3 bases. This CDR3 has 19 amino acids. The germline CDR1 and CDR2 sequences are LNHDA and SQIVND (reference sequence). CDR3 amino acids: CASSAPAGQGAFGANVLTF. DNA for the CDR3: TGTGCCAGTAGTGCACCAGCGGGACAGGGGGCTTTTGGGGCCAACGTCCTGACTTTC.

V is TRBV7-9 and J is TRBJ1-6; no definite D call. The germline CDR1 and CDR2 sequences are SEHNR and FQNEAQ (reference sequence). Trimming shortened V by 8 bases and J by 9 bases, and 14 bases separated the two germline ends. CDR3 length equals 13 residues. The CDR3 region has the DNA TGTGCCAGCGAGGAGGACGGACTTTCACCCCTCCACTTT. This encodes CASEEDGLSPLHF.

V and J are TRBV9 and TRBJ1-4, with 7 bases that match TRBD1. Germline loops: CDR1 SGDLS, CDR2 YYNGEE. J gave up 5 bases and V 5 bases, and 9 bases lay outside the gene matches. The CDR3 covers 15 residues. The CDR3 nucleotides are TGTGCCAGCAGTGAATCCGGGACAGCAAATGAAAAACTGTTTTTT. Encoded protein: CASSESGTANEKLFF.

This clone was picked up a small number of times. The rearrangement uses TRBV7-8 and TRBJ2-7; D possibly corresponds to TRBD1 (6 bases). The germline V gene has CDR1 SGHVS and CDR2 FQNEAQ. Trimming took 5 bases from V and 6 from J, leaving 17 bases between them. This CDR3 has 14 amino acids. CDR3 protein: CASSRNRVLSEQYF. CDR3 nucleotides: TGTGCCAGCAGCAGAAACAGGGTTTTGAGCGAGCAGTACTTC.

This rearrangement joins TRBV4-1 to TRBJ2-3; 8 nucleotides agree with TRBD2. The germline gives CDR1 MGHRA, CDR2 YSYEKL. The CDR3 runs 15 residues. V dropped 4 bases and J dropped 1; count of bases not matched to a gene: 4. CDR3 sequence: CASSLNSGGTDTQYF. CDR3 bases: TGCGCCAGCAGCCTAAATAGCGGGGGCACAGATACGCAGTATTTT.

The genes are TRBV7-2 and TRBJ1-2, with 9 bases aligning to TRBD1. V was pared by 5 bases and J by 1 base, with 8 bases of the junction left unmatched. The CDR3 has 16 amino acids. Germline V CDR1 and CDR2: SGHTA, FQGNSA. DNA for the CDR3: TGTGCCAGCAGCCCCCGGACAGGGGCCGTTAACTATGGCTACACCTTC. It encodes CASSPRTGAVNYGYTF. Full variable domain (rest looked up from reference TRBV7-2 and TRBJ1-2): GAGVSQSPSNKVTEKGKDVELRCDPISGHTALYWYRQSLGQGLEFLIYFQGNSAPDKSGLPSDRFSAERTGGSVSTLTIQRTQQEDSAVYLCASSPRTGAVNYGYTFGSGTRLTVV.

The chain carries TRBV2 and TRBJ1-1; the D gene is possibly TRBD1 (6 bases). The CDR3 has 15 amino acids. Germline values: CDR1 SNHLY, CDR2 FYNNEI. The ends were cut back, 5 bases at V and 3 bases at J, with 16 bases in the middle. The CDR3 DNA is TGTGCCAGCAGTCCAAGGGGGGGAGGGGACACTGAAGCTTTCTTT. Amino acids: CASSPRGGGDTEAFF.

V is TRBV5-6 and J is TRBJ1-3; D not certain. The CDR3 extends over 16 amino acids. CDR1 and CDR2 from the germline V gene are SGHDT and YYEEEE. V was clipped by 0 bases and J by 0 bases, with 10 bases between them. This CDR3 reads CASSLEGRRSGNTIYF. DNA for the CDR3: TGTGCCAGCAGCTTGGAGGGCAGACGCTCTGGAAACACCATATATTTT. The whole variable domain, filled in from reference TRBV5-6 and TRBJ1-3, reads DAGVTQSPTHLIKTRGQQVTLRCSPKSGHDTVSWYQQALGQGPQFIFQYYEEEERQRGNFPDRFSGHQFPNYSSELNVNALLLGDSALYLCASSLEGRRSGNTIYFGEGSWLTVV.

This clone was counted a few times. V and J are TRBV6-5 and TRBJ2-7; D is perhaps TRBD2 (6 bases). Trimming left V 6 bases short and J 2 bases short, with 11 bases between. Germline CDR1 MNHEY, CDR2 SVGAGI. This CDR3 region has 13 residues. This chain's CDR3 is CASSLGEAYEQYF. The CDR3 DNA follows: TGTGCCAGCAGCCTCGGGGAGGCCTACGAGCAGTACTTC.

This chain links TRBV6-5 with TRBJ2-7; D is undetermined. The CDR3 is made up of 14 amino acids. CDR1 is MNHEY and CDR2 is SVGAGI in the germline V gene. Deletions cut 7 bases from V and 3 bases from J, with 16 bases between. CDR3 sequence: CASKRAGADYEQYF. The CDR3 region has the DNA TGTGCCAGCAAACGCGCAGGAGCTGACTACGAGCAGTACTTC.

This clone showed up just a few times. The germline gene is not matched at one end of the junction; a read error may be the cause. The chain employs TRBV5-1 and TRBJ2-7, with D unresolved. This CDR3 spans 15 amino acids. CDR1 is SGHRS and CDR2 is YFSETQ in the germline V gene. The CDR3 bases are TGCGCCAGCAGCTTGCTGGGCAGCGAGTCCTCCGAGCAGTACTTC. Encoded protein: CASSLLGSESSEQYF.

The chain couples TRBV10-2 to TRBJ2-3; maybe TRBD2 (5 bases). The CDR3 has 14 amino acids. V was shortened by 6 bases and J by 1 base, with 11 bases between the two germline ends. Germline-derived CDR1 and CDR2 are WSHSY and SAAADI. Here the CDR3 reads CASRTRGGTDTQYF. CDR3 DNA: TGCGCCAGCAGAACCCGGGGAGGCACAGATACGCAGTATTTT.

The genes are TRBV7-2 and TRBJ2-2; the match to TRBD2 covers 8 bases. The V gene end was trimmed by 10 bases and the J gene end by 0 bases; junction bases not matched to a gene: 10. CDR3 length: 16 residues. Germline V gene lookup returns CDR1 SGHTA and CDR2 FQGNSA. This chain's CDR3 is CATHRTSGANTGELFF. The CDR3 DNA reads as TGTGCCACCCATAGAACTAGCGGAGCGAACACCGGGGAGCTGTTTTTT.